These 18 T cell receptor beta chains were all obtained from the same sample, sequenced in a study of T cells of healthy individuals. TCRdb recomputed calls from the 5' RACE reads with MiXCR, one row per CDR3 protein. The profile shows over 95,000 distinct CDR3 sequences, roughly a sixth of them singletons. The receptors were gathered from a human donor in good health.

This clonotype was detected only a few times. The CDR3 sequence is CASTPRDPYEQYF. The CDR3 DNA sequence: TGTGCCAGCACCCCCCGGGACCCTTACGAGCAGTACTTC. V gene TRBV6-2 or TRBV6-3 combines with J gene TRBJ2-7; the D call may be TRBD1 or TRBD2 (5 bases each). The CDR3 totals 13 residues. The germline V gene encodes CDR1 MNHEY and CDR2 SVGEGT. Trimming took off 7 bases at V and 4 bases at J, with 14 bases between the two ends.

This clonotype appeared many times. The chain uses TRBV15 and TRBJ2-1, with D perhaps matching TRBD1 (5 bases). Germline V gene lookup returns CDR1 LNHNV and CDR2 YYDKDF (reference sequence). The CDR3 consists of 16 residues. The V and J ends lost 0 bases and 6 bases respectively, with 15 bases between them. This CDR3 reads CATSRDRPGLGNEQFF. The CDR3 nucleotides read TGTGCCACCAGCAGAGATCGTCCAGGGCTCGGCAATGAGCAGTTCTTC.

This clonotype was observed at least ten times. V and J are TRBV27 and TRBJ2-1; 11 positions agree with TRBD2. CDR1 is MNHEY, CDR2 SMNVEV, per germline (reference sequence). The CDR3 is 15 residues long. Trimming at V came to 4 bases and at J to 9 bases, leaving 8 bases not matched to a gene. DNA for the CDR3: TGTGCCAGCAGTTGGGTAGCGGGAGGGAACGGTGAGCAGTTCTTC. This codes for CASSWVAGGNGEQFF.

This clonotype was seen a handful of times. The chain links TRBV24-1 to TRBJ2-2; D is unclear. The CDR3 extends over 13 amino acids. V was shortened by 5 bases and J by 1 base, with 4 bases between the two germline ends. In germline, CDR1 is KGHDR, CDR2 SFDVKD. The CDR3 DNA reads TGTGCCACCAGTGCCCGGAACACCGGGGAGCTGTTTTTT. Amino acid sequence: CATSARNTGELFF.

This clonotype came up a few times. The CDR3 DNA reads as TGCAGTGCTCCCTCGAGGAGGACAGGGGAAGAGACCCAGTACTTC. As protein: CSAPSRRTGEETQYF. The V and J genes are TRBV20-1 and TRBJ2-5, with TRBD1 matching over 9 bases. Germline trimming cut 5 bases from V and 3 bases from J; bases unmatched to any gene: 10. The CDR3 has 15 residues. Germline V gives CDR1 DFQATT, CDR2 SNEGSKA (reference sequence).

This clonotype has a handful of counts. The gene calls are TRBV19 and TRBJ2-3; possible D gene TRBD2, 5 bases. Germline V lookup: CDR1 LNHDA, CDR2 SQIVND (reference sequence). V was cut by 8 bases and J by 5 bases, with 14 bases left in between. The CDR3 is 13 residues long. The CDR3 DNA reads TGTGCCAGTGCGGGCCTGAGACGAGATACGCAGTATTTT. As protein: CASAGLRRDTQYF.

This clonotype appeared a few times. The rearrangement joins TRBV30 to TRBJ1-2; perhaps TRBD1 as D (6 bases). Trimming shortened V by 3 bases and J by 6 bases, and 20 bases separated the two germline ends. Germline-derived CDR1 and CDR2 are GTSNPN and SVGIG (reference sequence). This CDR3 contains 15 residues. The DNA of the CDR3 is TGTGCCTGGAGACCTTACGGTTCCCGGGGGCATGGCTACACCTTC. Protein: CAWRPYGSRGHGYTF.

This clonotype has ten or more counts. The V call is TRBV7-9, the J call TRBJ2-1, with 9 bases identical to TRBD1. The ends lost 5 bases at V and 4 bases at J; junction bases unmatched: 6. This CDR3 spans 15 amino acids. Per germline, CDR1 SEHNR and CDR2 FQNEAQ (reference sequence). The CDR3 loop is CASSTTGGRYNEQFF. The CDR3, as DNA: TGTGCCAGCAGCACAACAGGGGGCAGGTACAATGAGCAGTTCTTC. Full variable domain (remainder filled in from reference TRBV7-9 and TRBJ2-1): DTGVSQNPRHKITKRGQNVTFRCDPISEHNRLYWYRQTLGQGPEFLTYFQNEAQLEKSRLLSDRFSAERPKGSFSTLEIQRTEQGDSAMYLCASSTTGGRYNEQFFGPGTRLTVL.

Many counts were recorded for this clonotype. The chain employs TRBV5-1 and TRBJ2-7; the match to TRBD2 covers 13 bases. CDR1 is SGHRS, CDR2 YFSETQ, per germline. The V gene end was trimmed by 4 bases and the J gene end by 4 bases; junction bases not matched to a gene: 5. The CDR3 consists of 15 residues. The DNA for the CDR3 is TGCGCCAGCAGCCACCAGGGACTAGCGGGATACGAGCAGTACTTC. This codes for CASSHQGLAGYEQYF.

The CDR3 spells CASSLGGYLSYGYTF. The DNA for the CDR3 is TGTGCCAGCAGCTTGGGGGGGTATTTGTCATATGGCTACACCTTC. The chain uses TRBV5-5 and TRBJ1-2; D is perhaps TRBD1 (5 bases). Looked up from germline, CDR1 is SGHKS and CDR2 is YYEKEE (reference sequence). The CDR3 extends over 15 amino acids. V shed 0 bases and J shed 5 bases, with 14 bases lying between them.

This clonotype was seen repeatedly, ten times or more. V and J are TRBV7-2 and TRBJ1-1, with a possible D match to TRBD1 (5 bases). CDR3 length: 13 residues. Trimming left V 6 bases short and J 2 bases short, with 10 bases between. Germline V lookup: CDR1 SGHTA, CDR2 FQGNSA. CDR3 amino acids: CASSPGLNTEAFF. CDR3 nucleotide sequence: TGTGCCAGCAGTCCGGGACTTAACACTGAAGCTTTCTTT.

This clonotype occurred a few times. This chain links TRBV28 with TRBJ2-5, with no clear D. The CDR3 sequence is 12 residues long. Germline V gene data show CDR1 as MDHEN and CDR2 as SYDVKM. V was trimmed by 2 bases and J by 4 bases, leaving 5 bases between them. The DNA of the CDR3 is TGTGCCAGCAGTTTAGTGGGAGAGACCCAGTACTTC. This codes for CASSLVGETQYF.

This clonotype was seen more than once but under ten times. This sequence joins TRBV7-9 and TRBJ1-6; 7 nucleotides line up with TRBD1. The length of the CDR3 is 14 residues. CDR1 is SEHNR, CDR2 FQNEAQ, per germline (reference sequence). Trimming removed 4 bases from V and 9 bases from J; junction bases left unmatched: 6. The CDR3: CASSSQGSGSPLHF. The CDR3 region has the DNA TGTGCCAGCAGCTCACAGGGGTCCGGTTCACCCCTCCACTTT.

This clonotype has just a few counts. The rearrangement joins TRBV5-6 to TRBJ2-6, with 9 nucleotides matching TRBD2. CDR1 is SGHDT and CDR2 is YYEEEE in the germline V gene. V lost 1 base and J lost 2; bases outside the gene matches: 10. This CDR3 is 19 amino acids long. CDR3 sequence (DNA): TGTGCCAGCAGCTTGCGACAAAGGGTAGCGGGAGCTGGGGCCAACGTCCTGACTTTC. Translation gives CASSLRQRVAGAGANVLTF. Full variable domain (missing parts from reference TRBV5-6 and TRBJ2-6): DAGVTQSPTHLIKTRGQQVTLRCSPKSGHDTVSWYQQALGQGPQFIFQYYEEEERQRGNFPDRFSGHQFPNYSSELNVNALLLGDSALYLCASSLRQRVAGAGANVLTFGAGSRLTVL.

This clonotype came up many times. The chain recombines TRBV12-3 or TRBV12-4 with TRBJ2-3, with D perhaps TRBD2 (5 bases). The CDR3 is made up of 11 amino acids. V lost 3 bases and J 10 bases, leaving 8 bases between the germline ends. In DNA, the CDR3 is TGTGCCAGCAGTTTCTTAGCGCCGCAGTATTTT. As protein: CASSFLAPQYF.

This clonotype was seen only a few times. The chain is built from TRBV19 and TRBJ1-1, with D hard to call. The germline V gene encodes CDR1 LNHDA and CDR2 SQIVND (reference sequence). The germline V and J ends were trimmed by 7 bases and 1 base, with 16 bases remaining between them. This CDR3 comprises 15 residues. DNA of the CDR3: TGTGCCAGTATTCCCCTCGGAACCTCGAACACTGAAGCTTTCTTT. This codes for CASIPLGTSNTEAFF.

Only a few counts were recorded for this clonotype. The chain has TRBV12-3 or TRBV12-4 and TRBJ2-1; the D is unclear. Between the trimmed V and J ends, which lost 7 bases and 10 bases, there was a span of 20 bases. The length of the CDR3 is 14 residues. CDR3 loop: CASNPPGPLGEQFF. The CDR3 region has the DNA TGTGCCAGCAATCCCCCAGGTCCCTTGGGGGAGCAGTTCTTC.

The rearrangement uses TRBV6-5 and TRBJ1-1, with D hard to call. Germline V lookup: CDR1 MNHEY, CDR2 SVGAGI. The V gene lost 5 bases and the J gene lost 10 bases, with 20 bases spanning the gap. The CDR3 sequence is 14 residues long. Written as DNA, the CDR3 is TGTGCCAGCAGTCCAGGACGGACCGACCGGGGAGCTTTCTTT. Translating it yields CASSPGRTDRGAFF.